This T cell receptor beta chain was sequenced in a study of blood T cell repertoires in COVID-19. Under the authors' procedure: Reference gene primer amplification yielded estimated nucleated cell counts. Sequencing used immunoSEQ multiplex PCR; TCRdb keeps in-frame clones, though not all of them. V and J calls and clone size are copied from that table; D and trimming were computed from the DNA. The sample carries 200,000 to 250,000 clones, approximately 80% recorded once. V shed 3 bases and J shed 7 bases, with 12 bases lying between them. This CDR3 has 14 residues. The germline V gene encodes CDR1 KGHSH and CDR2 LQKENI.

Sequenced material: peripheral blood. This receptor was obtained from an elderly woman with acute or convalescent COVID-19. The chain links TRBV18 to TRBJ2-2, with a tentative D call TRBD1 (5 bases). The CDR3 sequence is CASSPLQEGGELFF. In DNA, the CDR3 is TGTGCCAGCTCACCGTTACAGGAAGGCGGGGAGCTGTTTTTT.